This T cell receptor beta chain was sequenced during a study of identical twins. Study-level findings and limits: Twin pairs had excess sharing that was weaker in beta out-of-frame sequences. Fewer insertions marked abundant cord blood beta clonotypes; young adult naive trended weakly, memory not at all. Conclusions relied on cross-sectional statistical analysis, not following the same donors.

CDR1 SQVTM and CDR2 ANQGSEA come from the germline V gene. This CDR3 has 13 residues. Trimming stripped 2 bases from V and 0 bases from J, with 4 bases between. A universal primer site came from template switching; cDNA carried unique molecular identifiers. A single record per CDR3 protein comes from TCRdb applying MiXCR to the 5' RACE reads. The sample consists of 410,000 or so distinct CDR3 sequences, approximately 17% of them appearing once. This clonotype has just a few counts. Antigen: not known. The sequence was collected from a man in his fifties or sixties in good health. The chain couples TRBV29-1 to TRBJ2-2; D is unclear. The sequenced sample was naive T cells sorted from blood. Written as DNA, the CDR3 is TGCAGCGTTGAACGCCCGAACACCGGGGAGCTGTTTTTT. It specifies CSVERPNTGELFF.